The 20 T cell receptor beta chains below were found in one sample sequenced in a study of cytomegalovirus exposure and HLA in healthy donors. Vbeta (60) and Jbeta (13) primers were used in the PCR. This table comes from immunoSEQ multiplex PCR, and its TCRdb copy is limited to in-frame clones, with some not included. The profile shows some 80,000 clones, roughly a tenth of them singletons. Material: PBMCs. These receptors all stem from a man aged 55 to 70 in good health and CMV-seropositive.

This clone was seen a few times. The CDR3 loop reads CASSFNRGRNGYTF. The CDR3 DNA is TGTGCCAGCAGCTTTAACAGGGGGCGAAATGGCTACACCTTC. This sequence joins TRBV5-6 and TRBJ1-2, with 9 bases that match TRBD1. Germline CDR1 SGHDT, CDR2 YYEEEE. The junction had 5 bases not matched to a gene; V was cut back by 2 bases and J by 6 bases. The CDR3 has 14 residues.

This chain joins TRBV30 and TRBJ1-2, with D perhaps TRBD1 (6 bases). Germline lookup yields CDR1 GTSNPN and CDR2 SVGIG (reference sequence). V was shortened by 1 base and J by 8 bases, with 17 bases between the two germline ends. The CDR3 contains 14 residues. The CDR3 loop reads CAWSAQGGATGYTF. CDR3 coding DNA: TGTGCCTGGAGTGCCCAAGGGGGGGCGACGGGCTACACCTTC.

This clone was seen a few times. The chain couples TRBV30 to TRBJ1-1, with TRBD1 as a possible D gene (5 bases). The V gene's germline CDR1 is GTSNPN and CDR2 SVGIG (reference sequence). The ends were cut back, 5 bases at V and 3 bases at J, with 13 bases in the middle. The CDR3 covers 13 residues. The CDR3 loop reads CAWALGGDTEAFF. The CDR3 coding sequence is TGTGCCTGGGCCCTCGGGGGGGACACTGAAGCTTTCTTT.

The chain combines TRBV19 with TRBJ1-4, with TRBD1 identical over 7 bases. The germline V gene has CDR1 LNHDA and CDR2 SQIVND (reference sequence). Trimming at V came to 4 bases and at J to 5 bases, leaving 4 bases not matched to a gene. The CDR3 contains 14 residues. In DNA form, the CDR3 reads TGTGCCAGTAGTAGCCCGGGACAGAATGAAAAACTGTTTTTT. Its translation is CASSSPGQNEKLFF.

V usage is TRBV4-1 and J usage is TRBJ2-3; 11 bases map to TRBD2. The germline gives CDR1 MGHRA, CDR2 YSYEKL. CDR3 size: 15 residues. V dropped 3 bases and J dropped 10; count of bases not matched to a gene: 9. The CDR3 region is CASSHIAGGSGSQYF. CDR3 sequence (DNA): TGCGCCAGCAGCCATATAGCGGGGGGGTCCGGCTCGCAGTATTTT.

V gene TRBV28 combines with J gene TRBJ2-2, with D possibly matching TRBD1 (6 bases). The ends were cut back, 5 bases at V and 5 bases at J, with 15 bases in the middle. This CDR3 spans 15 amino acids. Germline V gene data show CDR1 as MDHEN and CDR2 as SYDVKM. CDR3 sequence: CASSHRAVGTGELFF. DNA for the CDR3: TGTGCCAGCAGTCACAGGGCCGTGGGGACCGGGGAGCTGTTTTTT.

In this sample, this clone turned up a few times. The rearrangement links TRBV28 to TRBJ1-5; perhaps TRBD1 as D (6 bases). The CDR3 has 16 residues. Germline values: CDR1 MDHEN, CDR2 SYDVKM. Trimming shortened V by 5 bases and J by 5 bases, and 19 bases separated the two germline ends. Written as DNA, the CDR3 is TGTGCCAGCAGTATGACAGGTAGGGGCCTCTATCAGCCCCAGCATTTT. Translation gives CASSMTGRGLYQPQHF.

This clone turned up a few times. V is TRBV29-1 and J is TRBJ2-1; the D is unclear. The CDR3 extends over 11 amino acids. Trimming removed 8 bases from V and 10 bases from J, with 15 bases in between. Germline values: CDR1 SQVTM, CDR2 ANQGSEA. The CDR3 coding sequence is TGCAGCTCGCGAGGTTCTGGAGAGCAGTTCTTC. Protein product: CSSRGSGEQFF.

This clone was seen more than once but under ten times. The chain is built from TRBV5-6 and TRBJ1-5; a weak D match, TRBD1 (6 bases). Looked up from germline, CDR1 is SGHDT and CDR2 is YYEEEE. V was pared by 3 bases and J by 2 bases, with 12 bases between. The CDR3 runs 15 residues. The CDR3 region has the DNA TGTGCCAGCAGCTCGGGACACCGTGGCAATCAGCCCCAGCATTTT. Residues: CASSSGHRGNQPQHF.

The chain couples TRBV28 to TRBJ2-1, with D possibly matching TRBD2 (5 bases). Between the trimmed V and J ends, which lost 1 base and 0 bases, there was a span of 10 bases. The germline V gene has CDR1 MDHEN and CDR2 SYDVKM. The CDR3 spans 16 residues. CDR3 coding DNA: TGTGCCAGCAGTTTATCGGCAGGAGGCTCCTACAATGAGCAGTTCTTC. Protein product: CASSLSAGGSYNEQFF.

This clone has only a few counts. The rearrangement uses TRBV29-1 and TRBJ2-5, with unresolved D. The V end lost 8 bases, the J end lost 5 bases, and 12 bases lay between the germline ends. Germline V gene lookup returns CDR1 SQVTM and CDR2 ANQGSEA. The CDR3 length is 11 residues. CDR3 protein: CSYEAFETQYF. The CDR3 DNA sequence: TGCAGCTATGAGGCGTTCGAGACCCAGTACTTC.

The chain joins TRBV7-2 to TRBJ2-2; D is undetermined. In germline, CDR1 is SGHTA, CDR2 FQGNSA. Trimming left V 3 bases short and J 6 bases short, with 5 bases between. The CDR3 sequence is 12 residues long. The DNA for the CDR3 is TGTGCCAGCAGCTTTACAGCCGGGGAGCTGTTTTTT. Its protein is CASSFTAGELFF.

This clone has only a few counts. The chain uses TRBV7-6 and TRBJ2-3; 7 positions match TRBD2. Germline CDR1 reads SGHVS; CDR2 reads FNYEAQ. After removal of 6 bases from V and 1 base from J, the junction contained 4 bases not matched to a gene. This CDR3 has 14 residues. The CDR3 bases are TGTGCCAGCAGGGAGGGAGGGGGCACAGATACGCAGTATTTT. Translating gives CASREGGGTDTQYF. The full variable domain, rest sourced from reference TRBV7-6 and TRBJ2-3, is GAGVSQSPRYKVTKRGQDVALRCDPISGHVSLYWYRQALGQGPEFLTYFNYEAQQDKSGLPNDRFSAERPEGSISTLTIQRTEQRDSAMYRCASREGGGTDTQYFGPGTRLTVL.

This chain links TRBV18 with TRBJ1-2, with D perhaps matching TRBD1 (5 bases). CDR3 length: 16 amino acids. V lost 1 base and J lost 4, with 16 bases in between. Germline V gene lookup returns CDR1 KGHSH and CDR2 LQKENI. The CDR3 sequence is CASSPQGGGIPYGYTF. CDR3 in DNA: TGTGCCAGCTCACCACAGGGCGGGGGAATTCCCTATGGCTACACCTTC.

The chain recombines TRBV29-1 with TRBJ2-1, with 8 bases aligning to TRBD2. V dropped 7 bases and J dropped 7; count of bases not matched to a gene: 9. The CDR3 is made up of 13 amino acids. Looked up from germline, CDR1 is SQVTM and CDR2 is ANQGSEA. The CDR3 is CSEAGEAGNEQFF. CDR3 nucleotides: TGCAGCGAAGCGGGGGAAGCGGGGAATGAGCAGTTCTTC.

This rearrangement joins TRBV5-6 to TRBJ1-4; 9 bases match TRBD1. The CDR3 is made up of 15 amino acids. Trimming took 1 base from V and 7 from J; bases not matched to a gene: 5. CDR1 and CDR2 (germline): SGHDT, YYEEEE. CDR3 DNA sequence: TGTGCCAGCAGCTTGCGGACAGGGGCTACTGAAAAACTGTTTTTT. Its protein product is CASSLRTGATEKLFF.

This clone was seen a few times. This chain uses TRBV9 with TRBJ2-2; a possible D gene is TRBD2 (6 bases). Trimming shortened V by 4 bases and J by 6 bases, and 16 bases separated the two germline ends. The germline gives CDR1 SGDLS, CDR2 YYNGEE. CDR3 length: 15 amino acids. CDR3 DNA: TGTGCCAGCAGCCCCGGGACTGTCCCGGCCGGGGAGCTGTTTTTT. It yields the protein CASSPGTVPAGELFF.

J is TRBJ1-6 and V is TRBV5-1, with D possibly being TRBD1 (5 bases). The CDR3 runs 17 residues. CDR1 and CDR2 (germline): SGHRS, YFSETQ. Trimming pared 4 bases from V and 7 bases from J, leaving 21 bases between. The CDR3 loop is CASSPAIGGRANSPLHF. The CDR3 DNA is TGCGCCAGCAGCCCGGCTATTGGTGGCAGGGCGAATTCACCCCTCCACTTT.

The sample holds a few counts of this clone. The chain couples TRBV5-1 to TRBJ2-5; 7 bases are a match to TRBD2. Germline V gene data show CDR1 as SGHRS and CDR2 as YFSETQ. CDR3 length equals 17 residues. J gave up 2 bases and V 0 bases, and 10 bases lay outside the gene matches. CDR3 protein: CASSLGKGRERQETQYF. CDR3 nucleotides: TGCGCCAGCAGCTTGGGTAAGGGGCGGGAGAGACAAGAGACCCAGTACTTC.

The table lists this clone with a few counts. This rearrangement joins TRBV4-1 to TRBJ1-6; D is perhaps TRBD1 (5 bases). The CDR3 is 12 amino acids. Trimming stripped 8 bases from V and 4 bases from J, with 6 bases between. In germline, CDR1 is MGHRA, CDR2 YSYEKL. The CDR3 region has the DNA TGCGCCAGCGGGGGGTATAATTCACCCCTCCACTTT. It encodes CASGGYNSPLHF.